This is a list of T cell receptor beta chains from one sample in a study of T cell responses to AZD1222 COVID-19 vaccine. Only in-frame clones appear in the TCRdb table, and some are missing; sequencing was by immunoSEQ multiplex PCR. The sample shows tens of thousands of clones, around four fifths of them seen only once. The sample consisted of peripheral blood, taken on day 0 of AZD1222 vaccination. These TCRs come from an adult in good health. Both conserved end residues are part of each CDR3. Each record gives: CDR3 length, V gene, J gene, D gene, clone size, CDR3 protein, CDR3 DNA. A D gene is named only where the DNA matches it firmly. Clone size appears in some rows only: once, few, many, or a class for an expanded clone.

14,TRBV13,TRBJ1-4,NA,NA,CASSLGLTGEKLFF,TGTGCCAGCAGCTTAGGACTTACGGGTGAAAAACTGTTTTTT
15,TRBV7-9,TRBJ2-1,TRBD2,NA,CASSFGGGNHNEQFF,TGTGCCAGCAGCTTCGGCGGGGGGAACCACAATGAGCAGTTCTTC
13,TRBV5-1,TRBJ2-3,NA,NA,CASQPRTADTQYF,TGCGCCAGCCAACCGCGGACCGCAGATACGCAGTATTTT
12,TRBV29-1,TRBJ1-2,NA,NA,CSVGQDDYGYTF,TGCAGCGTTGGACAAGATGACTATGGCTACACCTTC
14,TRBV3-1/TRBV3-2,TRBJ1-4,TRBD1,NA,CASSRQGWNEKLFF,TGTGCCAGCAGCCGACAGGGGTGGAATGAAAAACTGTTTTTT
15,TRBV19,TRBJ2-7,NA,NA,CASALGRVAWDEQYF,TGTGCCAGTGCCTTGGGTAGGGTGGCCTGGGACGAGCAGTACTTC
14,TRBV11-3,TRBJ1-1,NA,NA,CASSPFGRDTEAFF,TGTGCCAGCAGCCCGTTCGGTCGAGACACTGAAGCTTTCTTT
15,TRBV7-2,TRBJ2-2,NA,NA,CASSLGPGATGELFF,TGTGCCAGCAGCTTAGGGCCAGGGGCTACCGGGGAGCTGTTTTTT
12,TRBV24-1,TRBJ2-1,NA,NA,CATSRDNNEQFF,TGTGCCACCAGCCGGGATAACAATGAGCAGTTCTTC
12,TRBV6-4,TRBJ2-7,TRBD1,NA,CASSDRQGQQYF,TGTGCCAGCAGTGATAGACAGGGGCAGCAGTACTTC
11,TRBV7-2,TRBJ2-1,TRBD2,few,CASSRGGEQFF,TGTGCCAGCAGCCGGGGGGGTGAGCAGTTCTTC
14,TRBV2,TRBJ1-1,TRBD1,NA,CATSPGGSPAGAFF,TGTGCCACCAGTCCAGGGGGCAGCCCTGCGGGTGCTTTCTTT
15,TRBV28,TRBJ1-5,NA,NA,CASRPGTPQNQPQHF,TGTGCCAGCAGGCCGGGAACACCGCAAAATCAGCCCCAGCATTTT
13,TRBV28,TRBJ1-5,NA,NA,CASTPHGGQPQHF,TGTGCCAGCACCCCCCACGGTGGCCAGCCCCAGCATTTT
17,TRBV19,TRBJ2-2,TRBD2,NA,CASSEGLAGAITGELFF,TGTGCCAGTAGTGAGGGGCTAGCGGGGGCGATCACCGGGGAGCTGTTTTTT
14,TRBV5-4,TRBJ2-6,NA,NA,CASSLEGAPNVLTF,TGTGCCAGCAGCCTAGAAGGGGCGCCCAACGTCCTGACTTTC
16,TRBV7-9,TRBJ1-3,NA,NA,CASQLEGGISGNTIYF,TGTGCCAGCCAGCTGGAAGGGGGGATCTCTGGAAACACCATATATTTT
19,TRBV5-1,TRBJ2-1,TRBD2,once,CASSLLSTSGGLDYNEQFF,TGCGCCAGCAGCTTGTTATCTACTAGCGGGGGCCTCGATTACAATGAGCAGTTCTTC
14,TRBV28,TRBJ1-5,NA,few,CASSWAGNGQPQHF,TGTGCCAGCAGTTGGGCAGGGAACGGTCAGCCCCAGCATTTT
14,TRBV7-8,TRBJ1-4,NA,few,CASSLSGRDEKLFF,TGTGCCAGCAGCTTAAGTGGGAGAGATGAAAAACTGTTTTTT